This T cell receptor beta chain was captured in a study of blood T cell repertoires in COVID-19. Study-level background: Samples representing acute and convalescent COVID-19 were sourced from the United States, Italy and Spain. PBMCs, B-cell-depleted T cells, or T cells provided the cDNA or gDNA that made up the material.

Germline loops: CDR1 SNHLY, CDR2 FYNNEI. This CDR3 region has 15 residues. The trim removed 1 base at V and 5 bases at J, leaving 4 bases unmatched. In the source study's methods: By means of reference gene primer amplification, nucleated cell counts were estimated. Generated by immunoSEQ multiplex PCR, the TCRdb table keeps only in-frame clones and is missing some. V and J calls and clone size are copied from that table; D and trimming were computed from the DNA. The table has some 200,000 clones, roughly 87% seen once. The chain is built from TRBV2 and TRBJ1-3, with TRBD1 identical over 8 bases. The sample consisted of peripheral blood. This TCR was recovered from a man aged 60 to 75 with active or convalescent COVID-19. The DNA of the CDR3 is TGTGCCAGCAGTGAAGGGGACAGGCCCCGAAACACCATATATTTT. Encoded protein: CASSEGDRPRNTIYF.